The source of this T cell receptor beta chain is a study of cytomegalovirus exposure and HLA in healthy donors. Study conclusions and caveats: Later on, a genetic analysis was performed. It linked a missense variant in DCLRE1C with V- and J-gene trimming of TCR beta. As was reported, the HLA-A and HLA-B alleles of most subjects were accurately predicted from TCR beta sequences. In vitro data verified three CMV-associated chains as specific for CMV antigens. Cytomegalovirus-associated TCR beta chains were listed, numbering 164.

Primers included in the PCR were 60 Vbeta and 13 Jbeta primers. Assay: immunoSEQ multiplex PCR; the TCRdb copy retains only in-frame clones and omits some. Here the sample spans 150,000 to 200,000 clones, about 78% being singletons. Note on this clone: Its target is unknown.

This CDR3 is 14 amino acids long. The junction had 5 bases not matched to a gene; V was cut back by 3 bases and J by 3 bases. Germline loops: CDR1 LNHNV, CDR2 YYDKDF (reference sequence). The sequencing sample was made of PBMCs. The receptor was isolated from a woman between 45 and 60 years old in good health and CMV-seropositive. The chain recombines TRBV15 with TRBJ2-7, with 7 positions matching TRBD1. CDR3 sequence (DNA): TGTGCCACCAGCAGGGCAGACAGGGACTACGAGCAGTACTTC. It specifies CATSRADRDYEQYF.